This is a list of T cell receptor beta chains from one sample in a study of blood T cell repertoires in COVID-19. Repertoires were generated with immunoSEQ multiplex PCR, while TCRdb's copy carries only in-frame clones and drops some. The sample shows approximately 92,000 clones, over 80% of them seen only once. The source material was peripheral blood. Receptor source: a man between 65 and 80 years old with active or convalescent COVID-19. CDR3s include the opening cysteine and the closing phenylalanine or tryptophan. D genes are given only for firm matches.

cdr3_length,v_call,j_call,d_call,cdr3_nt,cdr3_aa
17,TRBV7-2,TRBJ1-6,-,TGTGCCAGCAGCCCGCCCGGGGGGAGCTCCTATAATTCACCCCTCCACTTT,CASSPPGGSSYNSPLHF
16,TRBV9,TRBJ1-1,-,TGTGCCAGCAGCGGGGGTGAGGGCCTCCCTCGCACTGAAGCTTTCTTT,CASSGGEGLPRTEAFF
14,TRBV18,TRBJ1-1,-,TGTGCCAGCTCCTCGGCCAGGGGGAACACTGAAGCTTTCTTT,CASSSARGNTEAFF
15,TRBV6-2/TRBV6-3,TRBJ2-3,-,TGTGCCAGCAGTTCTCTAGCGAAAAGCACAGATACGCAGTATTTT,CASSSLAKSTDTQYF
18,TRBV6-6,TRBJ2-3,TRBD2,TGTGCCAGCAGTCTACTAGCGGGGGGCCCTTCCACCACAGATACGCAGTATTTT,CASSLLAGGPSTTDTQYF
13,TRBV3-1/TRBV3-2,TRBJ1-1,-,TGTGCCAGCAGCCACCGGGGGGGCACTGAAGCTTTCTTT,CASSHRGGTEAFF
12,TRBV2,TRBJ2-7,TRBD1,TGTGCCAGCGGGGGACAGGTCTACGAGCAGTACTTC,CASGGQVYEQYF
17,TRBV30,TRBJ2-5,-,TGTGCCTGGAGGCCCCCACCAGGCTCTATAGGGCGGGGGACCCAGTACTTC,CAWRPPPGSIGRGTQYF
13,TRBV2,TRBJ1-1,TRBD1,TGTGCCAGCAGTGGACAGGGGACGGGTGAAGCTTTCTTT,CASSGQGTGEAFF
18,TRBV2,TRBJ2-5,TRBD2,TGTGCCAGCAGTGAAGCCGCTGGTGGTAGCGGGGGGGCCGGGACCCAGTACTTC,CASSEAAGGSGGAGTQYF
15,TRBV7-3,TRBJ2-7,-,TGTGCCAGCAGCTTAACAGGGGGGGCCTCCTACGAGCAGTACTTC,CASSLTGGASYEQYF
16,TRBV5-1,TRBJ2-2,TRBD1,TGCGCCAGCAGCTTGGTGGGACAGGGAATATCCGGGGAGCTGTTTTTT,CASSLVGQGISGELFF
16,TRBV28,TRBJ1-1,-,TGTGCCAGCAGGAGGTGGGGGGGCAGCTTGAACACTGAAGCTTTCTTT,CASRRWGGSLNTEAFF
18,TRBV18,TRBJ2-6,TRBD1,TGTGCCAGCTCACCACTTGGACAGGGGGCTGGTGGGGCCAACGTCCTGACTTTC,CASSPLGQGAGGANVLTF
15,TRBV21-1,TRBJ2-3,-,TGTGCCCCCCCGGCGACCGGGACAGGGGGTGATACGCAGTATTTT,CAPPATGTGGDTQYF
15,TRBV6-1,TRBJ2-7,-,TGTGCCAGCAGTGAATCGTGGACACCTTCCTACGAGCAGTACTTC,CASSESWTPSYEQYF
14,TRBV6-6,TRBJ2-7,TRBD1,TGTGCCAGCAGCCCCGCGGGACAGGGCGACGAGCAGTACTTC,CASSPAGQGDEQYF